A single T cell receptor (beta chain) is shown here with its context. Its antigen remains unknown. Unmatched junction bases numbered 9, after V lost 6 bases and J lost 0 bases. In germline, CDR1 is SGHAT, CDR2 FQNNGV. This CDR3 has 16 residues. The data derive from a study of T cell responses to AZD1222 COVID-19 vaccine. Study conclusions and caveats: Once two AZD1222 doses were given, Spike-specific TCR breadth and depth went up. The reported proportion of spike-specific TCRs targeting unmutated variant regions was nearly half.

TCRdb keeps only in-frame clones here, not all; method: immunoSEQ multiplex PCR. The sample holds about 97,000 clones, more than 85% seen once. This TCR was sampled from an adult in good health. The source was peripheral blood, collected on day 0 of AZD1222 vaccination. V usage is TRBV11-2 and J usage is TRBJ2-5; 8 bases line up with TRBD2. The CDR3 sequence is CASSSSGGGYQETQYF. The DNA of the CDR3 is TGTGCCAGCAGTTCAAGCGGGGGCGGTTACCAAGAGACCCAGTACTTC.